These T cell receptor beta chains were read from a single sample in a study of blood T cell repertoires in COVID-19. Profiling relied on immunoSEQ multiplex PCR, and the TCRdb table lists in-frame clones only, not all of them. The sample yields about 380,000 clones, approximately 77% seen once. The sequencing sample was made of peripheral blood. The receptor set was obtained from a human donor with acute or convalescent COVID-19. The donor label of this sample is uncertain. Each CDR3 is given with its conserved first and last residue. A D gene is named only where the DNA matches it firmly. The listing skips clone size in some rows; elsewhere it reads once, few, many or a size class.

size,D,V,length,J,CDR3,DNA
.,TRBD1,TRBV28,18,TRBJ1-1,CASSLAYRGYRRETEAFF,TGTGCCAGCAGTTTGGCGTACAGGGGCTACCGTCGGGAGACTGAAGCTTTCTTT
.,TRBD2,TRBV3-1/TRBV3-2,15,TRBJ2-5,CASSQALAGVETQYF,TGTGCCAGCAGCCAAGCACTAGCGGGAGTGGAGACCCAGTACTTC
.,.,TRBV28,14,TRBJ1-2,CASSLTRGLSGYTF,TGTGCCAGCAGTTTGACCAGGGGTCTTTCTGGCTACACCTTC
once,TRBD2,TRBV5-4,16,TRBJ2-7,CASSLGTSGATYEQYF,TGTGCCAGCAGCTTGGGGACTAGCGGGGCTACCTACGAGCAGTACTTC
once,TRBD2,TRBV18,15,TRBJ2-1,CASSSGLAGYNEQFF,TGTGCCAGCTCATCGGGACTAGCGGGATACAATGAGCAGTTCTTC
.,TRBD2,TRBV11-2,16,TRBJ2-3,CASSSYRGGLKDTQYF,TGTGCCAGCAGCTCTTACCGGGGGGGCCTAAAAGATACGCAGTATTTT
.,.,TRBV12-3/TRBV12-4,13,TRBJ2-2,CATGKDITGELFF,TGTGCCACCGGGAAAGATATTACCGGGGAGCTGTTTTTT
.,TRBD1,TRBV7-9,14,TRBJ1-4,CASSLAATGQKLFF,TGTGCCAGCAGCTTAGCCGCGACAGGGCAAAAACTGTTTTTT
.,.,TRBV6-5,15,TRBJ1-2,CASTRRGGSVYGYTF,TGTGCCAGCACTCGAAGGGGGGGCTCAGTCTATGGCTACACCTTC
.,.,TRBV5-1,15,TRBJ1-1,CASSSRADGNTEAFF,TGCGCCAGCAGCTCGAGGGCTGACGGTAACACTGAAGCTTTCTTT
.,.,TRBV4-1,15,TRBJ1-2,CASSPRAGFYYGYTF,TGCGCCAGCAGCCCACGGGCAGGGTTCTACTATGGCTACACCTTC
.,.,TRBV2,15,TRBJ2-7,CASSPLTGESYEQYF,TGTGCCAGCAGCCCCCTGACGGGAGAAAGCTACGAGCAGTACTTC
.,.,TRBV7-8,16,TRBJ1-2,CASTLLDRSANYGYTF,TGTGCCAGCACCCTACTTGACAGGTCAGCTAACTATGGCTACACCTTC
.,TRBD2,TRBV18,16,TRBJ2-1,CASSPASGISYNEQFF,TGTGCCAGCTCACCTGCTAGCGGGATATCCTACAATGAGCAGTTCTTC
.,.,TRBV7-9,16,TRBJ1-2,CASSPLRGTVVDGYTF,TGTGCCAGCAGCCCCCTCCGGGGTACAGTGGTGGATGGCTACACCTTC
.,TRBD2,TRBV13,14,TRBJ2-1,CASKLAGGYNEQFF,TGTGCCAGCAAGCTGGCGGGAGGCTACAATGAGCAGTTCTTC
.,TRBD1,TRBV7-9,18,TRBJ1-4,CASSPGGWEKATNEKLFF,TGTGCCAGCAGCCCAGGGGGCTGGGAGAAGGCTACTAATGAAAAACTGTTTTTT
once,TRBD1,TRBV15,14,TRBJ2-5,CATRTGASLGTQYF,TGTGCCACCAGGACAGGGGCGTCCCTCGGGACCCAGTACTTC